This T cell receptor beta chain was recorded in a study of early T cells in non-severe SARS-CoV-2 infection. About the study: Sequencing targeted bulk RNA from unsorted whole blood, leaving chains unpaired.

The CDR3 is 16 residues long. CDR1 is SGHRS, CDR2 YFSETQ, per germline. Trimming took off 0 bases at V and 7 bases at J, with 14 bases between the two ends. One entry per CDR3 protein, called by TCRdb with MiXCR from the 5' RACE reads. The sample holds tens of thousands of distinct CDR3 sequences; approximately 10% are singletons and the top ten take more than 3%. The rearrangement links TRBV5-1 to TRBJ1-6, with a weak D call TRBD1 (6 bases). Sequencing was performed on whole blood, taken at baseline. This receptor was identified in an adult who was a healthcare worker with PCR-confirmed SARS-CoV-2 infection or an uninfected control (not recorded which). CDR3 protein: CASSLASGTTNSPLHF. The DNA for the CDR3 is TGCGCCAGCAGCTTGGCCTCCGGGACAACAAATTCACCCCTCCACTTT.